Listed below are T cell receptor beta chains from one sample, sequenced in a study of fetal regulatory T cell absence and autoimmunity. Libraries were prepared by immunoSEQ multiplex PCR; TCRdb keeps only in-frame clonotypes and omits some of them. The sample has 95,000 or so clones; roughly 78% are singletons. The sequenced sample was pancreas tissue. These receptors all stem from a male donor with IPEX syndrome. CDR3s include the opening cysteine and the closing phenylalanine or tryptophan. Each record gives: D gene, J gene, clone size, V gene, CDR3 protein, CDR3 DNA. The D gene is left open where the match is weak. The size entry is marked missing in some rows and otherwise reads once, few, many or a size class.

.	TRBJ2-1	.	TRBV11-3	CASSLGGWDQNNEQFF	TGTGCCAGCAGCTTAGGGGGGTGGGACCAGAACAATGAGCAGTTCTTC
TRBD1	TRBJ2-7	few	TRBV6-5	CASRWTGAPYEQYF	TGTGCCAGCAGATGGACAGGGGCCCCCTACGAGCAGTACTTC
.	TRBJ1-5	.	TRBV2	CASSGGSFDYNQPQHF	TGTGCCAGCAGTGGGGGGTCTTTCGACTACAATCAGCCCCAGCATTTT
.	TRBJ2-7	.	TRBV7-2	CASSLGELLGSVLEQYF	TGTGCCAGCAGCTTAGGGGAATTACTAGGGTCGGTTCTCGAGCAGTACTTC
.	TRBJ1-2	.	TRBV23-1	CASSQTGGRDNYGYTF	TGCGCCAGCAGTCAAACCGGGGGACGGGATAACTATGGCTACACCTTC
.	TRBJ1-3	.	TRBV10-3	CAISETRENTIYF	TGTGCCATCAGTGAGACCAGGGAAAACACCATATATTTT
TRBD1	TRBJ2-7	.	TRBV27	CASSLSNDRADEQYF	TGTGCCAGCAGTTTATCTAACGACAGGGCGGACGAGCAGTACTTC
.	TRBJ2-1	few	TRBV6-4	CASSGLMEFF	TGTGCCAGCAGTGGACTTATGGAGTTCTTC
TRBD2	TRBJ2-3	.	TRBV11-3	CASSLGTSGSTDTQYF	TGTGCCAGCAGCTTAGGGACTAGCGGGAGCACAGATACGCAGTATTTT
.	TRBJ1-2	.	TRBV29-1	CSVEDPGGHGYTF	TGCAGCGTTGAAGATCCCGGGGGGCATGGCTACACCTTC
.	TRBJ2-2	.	TRBV10-3	CAIRDRWDTGELFF	TGTGCCATCAGGGACCGGTGGGACACCGGGGAGCTGTTTTTT